The entry that follows covers one T cell receptor (beta chain) sequence. The antigen remains undetermined. The sample comes from a study of blood T cells in healthy people across ages. Together with a sample-barcoded 5' primer, a J-beta primer mix was included in a second PCR lasting about 7 to 11 cycles. TCRdb re-derived calls from the 5' RACE reads in MiXCR, one entry per CDR3 protein. This repertoire shows 1.5 million to 1.8 million distinct CDR3 sequences, under 55% found once; its top ten account for around 4%. CDR1 is SEHNR, CDR2 FQNEAQ, per germline (reference sequence). The CDR3 spans 15 residues. Study observations and caveats: A greater number of naive CD4+ cells and higher diversity distinguished long-lived donors from aged donors.

The chain joins TRBV7-9 to TRBJ2-5; 7 nucleotides agree with TRBD1. The J call may not be correct, given that the DNA end is closer to TRBJ2-7. The sample taken for sequencing was blood. The TCR was taken from a young woman in good health. This CDR3 reads CASSFINRGSNEQYF. The CDR3 DNA follows: TGTGCCAGCAGCTTTATTAACAGGGGAAGCAACGAGCAGTACTTC.